This passage covers 14 T cell receptor beta chains from one sample sequenced in a study of blood T cell repertoires in COVID-19. The data were produced by immunoSEQ multiplex PCR, yet TCRdb's version contains in-frame clones alone and is incomplete. The sample yields about 200,000 clones, about 88% seen once. Sequenced material: peripheral blood. These receptors all come from an elderly woman with acute or convalescent COVID-19.

The chain carries TRBV28 and TRBJ2-7, with 7 bases fitting TRBD1. This CDR3 has 15 amino acids. The V gene's germline CDR1 is MDHEN and CDR2 SYDVKM. J lost 0 bases, V lost 5 bases, and 7 bases had no gene match. CDR3: CASSPQGVSSYEQYF. CDR3 nucleotides: TGTGCCAGCAGTCCTCAGGGGGTGAGCTCCTACGAGCAGTACTTC.

This chain joins TRBV2 and TRBJ1-5; the match to TRBD1 covers 7 bases. The CDR3 totals 15 residues. V was clipped by 6 bases and J by 7 bases; unmatched bases: 12. The germline CDR1 and CDR2 sequences are SNHLY and FYNNEI. This CDR3 is CASRSEMGQLQPQHF. In DNA form, the CDR3 reads TGTGCCAGCAGAAGTGAAATGGGACAGCTACAGCCCCAGCATTTT.

This clone was detected only a few times. The rearrangement joins TRBV19 to TRBJ1-2; 8 bases fit TRBD1. Germline V gene data show CDR1 as LNHDA and CDR2 as SQIVND (reference sequence). This CDR3 has 14 amino acids. V shed 8 bases, J shed 2 bases, and the junction held 7 bases outside the gene matches. The CDR3 sequence is CASQDRAGNYGYTF. CDR3 in DNA: TGTGCCAGTCAGGACAGGGCAGGCAACTATGGCTACACCTTC.

The chain recombines TRBV6-5 with TRBJ2-3; TRBD1 might be the D (6 bases). The CDR3 spans 15 residues. Trimming left V 2 bases short and J 0 bases short, with 9 bases between. Germline V gene sequence: CDR1 MNHEY, CDR2 SVGAGI. The CDR3 loop reads CASSYGTTSTDTQYF. The CDR3 nucleotides are TGTGCCAGCAGTTACGGGACAACTAGCACAGATACGCAGTATTTT.

V and J are TRBV2 and TRBJ1-1; D uncertain. The length of the CDR3 is 14 residues. Germline values: CDR1 SNHLY, CDR2 FYNNEI. V gave up 5 bases and J gave up 4 bases, with 14 bases separating them. DNA for the CDR3: TGTGCCAGCAGTTCTAACCCGGGAGGCACTGAAGCTTTCTTT. Protein: CASSSNPGGTEAFF.

V gene TRBV19 combines with J gene TRBJ1-2, with D maybe TRBD1 (5 bases). Between the trimmed V and J ends, which lost 3 bases and 4 bases, there was a span of 12 bases. This CDR3 is 14 amino acids long. The V gene's germline CDR1 is LNHDA and CDR2 SQIVND (reference sequence). This CDR3 reads CASSIPGVGYGYTF. The CDR3 DNA reads as TGTGCCAGTAGTATCCCGGGGGTGGGCTATGGCTACACCTTC.

The rearrangement links TRBV4-2 to TRBJ1-4; D uncertain. Looked up from germline, CDR1 is LGHNA and CDR2 is YNFKEQ. The CDR3 totals 16 residues. V was shortened by 7 bases and J by 0 bases, with 15 bases between the two germline ends. The chain's CDR3 is CASIPGGGATNEKLFF. As DNA, the CDR3 is TGTGCCAGCATCCCCGGAGGTGGAGCAACTAATGAAAAACTGTTTTTT.

This clone occurred once. V gene TRBV30 combines with J gene TRBJ1-4; TRBD1 matches at 10 bases. Unmatched junction bases numbered 4, after V lost 2 bases and J lost 4 bases. This CDR3 comprises 15 residues. Germline CDR1 is GTSNPN and CDR2 is SVGIG (reference sequence). The CDR3 DNA reads as TGTGCCTGGAGTCGTCGGGACAGGGGTAATGAAAAACTGTTTTTT. It specifies CAWSRRDRGNEKLFF.

J is TRBJ1-4 and V is TRBV19; D may be TRBD1 (6 bases). Germline V lookup: CDR1 LNHDA, CDR2 SQIVND (reference sequence). The CDR3 loop spans 15 amino acids. V dropped 4 bases and J dropped 3 bases, with 12 bases sitting between them. CDR3 nucleotides: TGTGCCAGTAGTAGGGGGCTACTATCTAATGAAAAACTGTTTTTT. This codes for CASSRGLLSNEKLFF. The variable domain in full, with the rest retrieved from reference TRBV19 and TRBJ1-4, is DGGITQSPKYLFRKEGQNVTLSCEQNLNHDAMYWYRQDPGQGLRLIYYSQIVNDFQKGDIAEGYSVSREKKESFPLTVTSAQKNPTAFYLCASSRGLLSNEKLFFGSGTQLSVL.

This clone showed up just a few times. The chain combines TRBV7-2 with TRBJ1-5; the D is unclear. Trimming cost V 5 bases and J 3 bases, with 8 bases left between them. This CDR3 region has 13 residues. The germline CDR1 and CDR2 sequences are SGHTA and FQGNSA. CDR3 residues: CASSQSTNQPQHF. CDR3 in DNA: TGTGCCAGCAGCCAGTCCACCAATCAGCCCCAGCATTTT.

This clone is a singleton in its sample. The chain uses TRBV15 and TRBJ2-1; 10 bases agree with TRBD2. Trimming cost V 1 base and J 7 bases; bases outside gene matches: 10. Per germline, CDR1 LNHNV and CDR2 YYDKDF (reference sequence). The CDR3 loop spans 17 amino acids. CDR3 residues: CATSRGASGSGVNEQFF. CDR3 in DNA: TGTGCCACCAGCAGAGGGGCTAGCGGGAGTGGAGTGAATGAGCAGTTCTTC.

The chain employs TRBV9 and TRBJ2-5; perhaps TRBD2 as D (6 bases). Germline V CDR1 and CDR2: SGDLS, YYNGEE. The CDR3 spans 15 residues. With 0 bases removed from V and 5 bases from J, the gap between germline ends came to 14 bases. CDR3 nucleotide sequence: TGTGCCAGCAGCGTAGGGGGGGAGACGCTGGAGACCCAGTACTTC. Its protein is CASSVGGETLETQYF.

This sequence joins TRBV19 and TRBJ1-1, with a tentative D call TRBD1 (5 bases). Germline loops: CDR1 LNHDA, CDR2 SQIVND (reference sequence). V lost 5 bases to trimming and J lost 5 bases, with 12 bases between them. The CDR3 consists of 13 residues. CDR3 sequence: CASSFTGNTEAFF. For the CDR3, the DNA is TGTGCCAGTAGTTTCACAGGAAATACTGAAGCTTTCTTT.

The genes are TRBV2 and TRBJ2-1, with 8 bases fitting TRBD2. Trimming cost V 2 bases and J 9 bases; bases outside gene matches: 6. The germline V gene encodes CDR1 SNHLY and CDR2 FYNNEI. There are 14 residues in the CDR3. CDR3 sequence: CASSERPGGAEQFF. The CDR3 nucleotides read TGTGCCAGCAGTGAACGCCCCGGGGGGGCTGAGCAGTTCTTC.